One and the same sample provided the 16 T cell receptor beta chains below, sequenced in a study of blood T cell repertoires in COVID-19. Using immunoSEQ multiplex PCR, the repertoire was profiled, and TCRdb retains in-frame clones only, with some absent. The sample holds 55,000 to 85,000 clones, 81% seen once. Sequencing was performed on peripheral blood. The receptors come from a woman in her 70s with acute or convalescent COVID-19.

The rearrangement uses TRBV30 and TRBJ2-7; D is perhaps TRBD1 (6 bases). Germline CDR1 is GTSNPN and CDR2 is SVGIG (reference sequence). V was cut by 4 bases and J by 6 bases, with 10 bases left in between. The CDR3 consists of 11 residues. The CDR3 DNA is TGTGCCTGGAAGGGGGACGGCGAGCAGTACTTC. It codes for CAWKGDGEQYF.

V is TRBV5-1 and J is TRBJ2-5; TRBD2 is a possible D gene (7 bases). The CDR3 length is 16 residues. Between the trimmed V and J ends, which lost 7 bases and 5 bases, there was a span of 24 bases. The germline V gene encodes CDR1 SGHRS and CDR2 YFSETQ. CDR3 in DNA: TGCGCCAGCGGAGCTTTTGGAACAGGGAGGGGGGAGACCCAGTACTTC. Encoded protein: CASGAFGTGRGETQYF.

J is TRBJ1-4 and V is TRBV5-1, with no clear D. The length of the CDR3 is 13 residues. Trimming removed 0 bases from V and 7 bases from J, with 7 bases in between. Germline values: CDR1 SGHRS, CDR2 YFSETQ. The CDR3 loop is CASSLARSEKLFF. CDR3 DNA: TGCGCCAGCAGCTTGGCACGGAGTGAAAAACTGTTTTTT.

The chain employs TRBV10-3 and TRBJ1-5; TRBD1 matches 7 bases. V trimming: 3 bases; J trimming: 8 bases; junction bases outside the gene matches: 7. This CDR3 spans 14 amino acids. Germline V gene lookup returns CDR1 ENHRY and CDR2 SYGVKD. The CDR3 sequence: CAISEQGKGEPQHF. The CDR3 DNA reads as TGTGCCATCAGTGAACAGGGGAAAGGGGAGCCCCAGCATTTT.

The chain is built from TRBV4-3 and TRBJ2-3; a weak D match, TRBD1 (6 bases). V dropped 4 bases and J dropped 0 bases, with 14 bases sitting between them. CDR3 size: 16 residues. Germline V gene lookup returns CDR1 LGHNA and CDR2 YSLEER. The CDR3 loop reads CASSRRTAGSTDTQYF. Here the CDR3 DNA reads TGCGCCAGCAGCCGCCGGACAGCAGGAAGCACAGATACGCAGTATTTT.

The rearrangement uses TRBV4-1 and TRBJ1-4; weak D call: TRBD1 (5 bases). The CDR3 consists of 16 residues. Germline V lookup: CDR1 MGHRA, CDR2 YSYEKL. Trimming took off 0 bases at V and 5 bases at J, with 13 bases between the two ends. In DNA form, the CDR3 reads TGCGCCAGCAGCCAAGATCGTAGGGGTAGGAATGAAAAACTGTTTTTT. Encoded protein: CASSQDRRGRNEKLFF.

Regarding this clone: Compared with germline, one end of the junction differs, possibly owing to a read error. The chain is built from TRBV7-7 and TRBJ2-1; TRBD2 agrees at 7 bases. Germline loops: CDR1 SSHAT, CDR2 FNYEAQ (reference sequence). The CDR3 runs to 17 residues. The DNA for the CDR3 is TGTGCTAGCAGCTTAGCTTCAGTCGGACTAGGAACCAATGAGCAGTTCTTC. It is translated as CASSLASVGLGTNEQFF.

The CDR3 reads CASSTRGQGAYEQYF. The CDR3 nucleotides read TGTGCCAGTAGTACTAGGGGACAGGGGGCCTACGAGCAGTACTTC. The chain joins TRBV19 to TRBJ2-7; 11 nucleotides line up with TRBD1. The junction had 4 bases not matched to a gene; V was cut back by 4 bases and J by 2 bases. This CDR3 is built from 15 residues. Germline CDR1 and CDR2: LNHDA and SQIVND (reference sequence).

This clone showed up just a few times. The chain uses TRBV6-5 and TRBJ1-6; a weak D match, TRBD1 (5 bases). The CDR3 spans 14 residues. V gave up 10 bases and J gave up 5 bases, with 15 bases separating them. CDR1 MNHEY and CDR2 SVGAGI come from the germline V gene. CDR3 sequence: CATKDGQHNSPLHF. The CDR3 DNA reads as TGTGCCACTAAAGACGGACAACATAATTCACCCCTCCACTTT.

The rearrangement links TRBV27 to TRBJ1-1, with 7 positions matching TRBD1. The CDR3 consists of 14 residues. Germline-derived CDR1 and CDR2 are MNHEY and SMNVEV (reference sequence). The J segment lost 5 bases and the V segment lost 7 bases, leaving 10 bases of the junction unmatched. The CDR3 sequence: CASTNTQGRTEAFF. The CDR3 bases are TGTGCCAGCACTAACACACAGGGGCGAACTGAAGCTTTCTTT.

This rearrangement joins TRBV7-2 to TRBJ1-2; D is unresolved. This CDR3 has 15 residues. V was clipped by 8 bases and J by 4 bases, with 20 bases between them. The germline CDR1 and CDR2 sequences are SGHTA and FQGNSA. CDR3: CASGLGSGPSYGYTF. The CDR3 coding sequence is TGTGCCAGCGGGTTGGGTTCTGGGCCTTCCTATGGCTACACCTTC.

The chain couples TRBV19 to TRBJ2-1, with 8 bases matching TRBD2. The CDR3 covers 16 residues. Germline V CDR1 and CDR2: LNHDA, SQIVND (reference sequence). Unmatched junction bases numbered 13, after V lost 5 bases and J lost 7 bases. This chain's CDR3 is CASSPPRAGVWNEQFF. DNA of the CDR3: TGTGCCAGTAGTCCCCCCCGAGCGGGAGTGTGGAATGAGCAGTTCTTC.

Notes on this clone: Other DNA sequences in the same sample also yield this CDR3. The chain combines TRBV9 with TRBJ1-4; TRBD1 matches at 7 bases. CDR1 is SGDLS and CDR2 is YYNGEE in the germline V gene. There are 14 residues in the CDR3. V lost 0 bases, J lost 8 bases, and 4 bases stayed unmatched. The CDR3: CASSVGQGGEKLFF. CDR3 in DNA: TGTGCCAGCAGCGTAGGGCAGGGGGGAGAAAAACTGTTTTTT.

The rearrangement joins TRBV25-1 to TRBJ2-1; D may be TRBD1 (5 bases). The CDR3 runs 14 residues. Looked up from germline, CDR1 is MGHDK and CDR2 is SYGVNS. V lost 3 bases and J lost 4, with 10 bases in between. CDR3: CASSDGQTYNEQFF. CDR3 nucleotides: TGTGCCAGCAGTGATGGACAAACTTACAATGAGCAGTTCTTC. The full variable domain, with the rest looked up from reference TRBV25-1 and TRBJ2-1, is EADIYQTPRYLVIGTGKKITLECSQTMGHDKMYWYQQDPGMELHLIHYSYGVNSTEKGDLSSESTVSRIRTEHFPLTLESARPSHTSQYLCASSDGQTYNEQFFGPGTRLTVL.

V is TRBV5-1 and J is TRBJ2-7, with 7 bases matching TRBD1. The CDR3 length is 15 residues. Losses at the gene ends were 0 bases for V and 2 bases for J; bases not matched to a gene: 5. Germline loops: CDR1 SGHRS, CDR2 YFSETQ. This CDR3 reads CASSLDAGGAYEQYF. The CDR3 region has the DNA TGCGCCAGCAGCTTGGATGCAGGGGGAGCCTACGAGCAGTACTTC. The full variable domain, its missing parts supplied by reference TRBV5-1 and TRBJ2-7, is KAGVTQTPRYLIKTRGQQVTLSCSPISGHRSVSWYQQTPGQGLQFLFEYFSETQRNKGNFPGRFSGRQFSNSRSEMNVSTLELGDSALYLCASSLDAGGAYEQYFGPGTRLTVT.

The CDR3 DNA is TGTGCCAGCTCCTTCGGGGAAAAGGGAACCCAGTACTTC. Translation: CASSFGEKGTQYF. This sequence joins TRBV19 and TRBJ2-5, with a weak D call TRBD2 (5 bases). The germline V gene encodes CDR1 LNHDA and CDR2 SQIVND (reference sequence). V was cut by 9 bases and J by 8 bases, with 19 bases left in between. This CDR3 has 13 residues.